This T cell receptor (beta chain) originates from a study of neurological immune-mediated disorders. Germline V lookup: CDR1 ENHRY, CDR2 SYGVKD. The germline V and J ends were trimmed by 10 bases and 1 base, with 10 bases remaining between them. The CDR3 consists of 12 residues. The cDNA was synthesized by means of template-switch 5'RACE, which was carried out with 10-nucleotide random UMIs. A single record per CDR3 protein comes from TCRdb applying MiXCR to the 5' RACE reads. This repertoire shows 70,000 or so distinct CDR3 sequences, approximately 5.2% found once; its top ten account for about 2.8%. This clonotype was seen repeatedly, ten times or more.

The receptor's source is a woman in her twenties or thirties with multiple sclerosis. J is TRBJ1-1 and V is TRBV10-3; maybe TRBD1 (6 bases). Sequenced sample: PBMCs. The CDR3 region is CASTTGNTEAFF. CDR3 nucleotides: TGTGCCAGTACGACAGGGAACACTGAAGCTTTCTTT.